This note documents a single T cell receptor (beta chain) sequence. With template switching, a universal primer site was added, and the cDNA carried unique molecular identifiers. TCRdb called the 5' RACE reads again in MiXCR, with one record for every CDR3 protein. The table lists 500,000 or so distinct CDR3 sequences, approximately 15% of them singletons. This record comes from a study of identical twins. The V end lost 2 bases, the J end lost 5 bases, and 9 bases lay between the germline ends. CDR3 length: 13 residues. Germline lookup yields CDR1 SQVTM and CDR2 ANQGSEA. These data are also associated with another study on yellow fever vaccine responses in identical twins.

The rearrangement joins TRBV29-1 to TRBJ2-2; the D is unclear. Input material: CD4+ T cells sorted from blood. The TCR was taken from a woman aged 18-30 years in good health. As DNA, the CDR3 is TGCAGCGTTGAAAATCGGCCAACCGGGGAGCTGTTTTTT. Amino acids: CSVENRPTGELFF.